This T cell receptor (beta chain) emerged from a study of blood T cells in healthy people across ages (dated by TCRdb to the mid-2010s). Study-level background: Template switching captured roughly one uniquely barcoded TCR beta cDNA molecule per two T cells in model experiments. The study measured age-related changes in TCR beta repertoire diversity using deep sequencing normalized with unique cDNA molecular identifiers. The donors were split into four age groups: young (average around 15 years), middle-aged (39), aged (about 56) and long-lived (roughly 80). To avoid experimental bias, donors of different ages were spread randomly across the sequencing lanes. For two donors (one aged 18 to 30 and one aged 80 or older), the study analyzed two additional independent replicas of 1 million unique cDNA reads from the same blood draw. Broader findings and caveats from the paper: Conclusive comparison of naive and antigen-experienced compartments was prevented by the profiling of bulk unsorted PBMCs. Because the CMV infection status of the donors was unknown, age-related changes in expanded clonotypes may potentially have been confounded. Total diversity estimates from one million sequenced T cells were considered lower bounds and underestimates. Compared with the aged group, the long-lived group had more naive CD4+ T cells, fewer expanded clones and increased TCR diversity, a pattern suggesting age selection. As age increased, observed TCR beta diversity per million T cells dropped in a roughly linear way, and a significant reduction was already evident by age 40. Observed TCR beta diversity correlated strongly with the percentage of naive T cells measured by flow cytometry.

The 39 donors, aged 6 to 90 years, were systemically healthy Caucasian individuals from Russia. Around 10 milliliters of peripheral blood were drawn from each donor into EDTA-treated Vacutainer tubes. Ficoll-Paque density-gradient centrifugation was used to isolate PBMCs, with at least 7 million per sample. Total RNA was extracted from PBMCs with Trizol reagent, with at least 5 micrograms obtained per sample. The percentages of naive CD45RAhigh/CD27high T cells were determined by flow cytometry on a PBMC aliquot from every donor. CDR1 and CDR2, per the germline V gene (reference sequence), are WNHNN and SYGVQD. Its CDR3 holds 14 amino acids, cysteine through phenylalanine. The read is trimmed to its CDR3 DNA, 42 bases read in frame from base 1. V is shortened by 0 bases, J by 5 bases, and the region joining them spans 10 bases. The method was 5' RACE. The reads were generated on an Illumina HiSeq 2500. A second 7 to 11 cycle PCR used a sample-barcoded 5' primer and a J-beta primer mix. A unique molecular identifier was introduced onto each TCR beta cDNA molecule by a template-switch 5' adaptor carrying 12 random nucleotides. Each sample yielded at least 3 million CDR3-containing paired-end reads. First-strand cDNA was synthesized from all RNA with the Mint cDNA synthesis kit, primed by a TRBC-specific oligonucleotide. Following uracil-DNA glycosylase treatment, a first 18-cycle PCR with universal primers M1SS and BC2_uni_R was performed on all cDNA. In the original analysis: For normalization, 1 million high-quality reads, each with a distinct molecular identifier, were randomly selected from each sample. Instead of being binned into consensus sequences, reads that shared molecular identifiers were thrown out. CDR3 identification, clonotype clustering and error correction used MiTCR with a Q25 quality threshold and the strictest error-elimination algorithm. A nonparametric unseen species model with Euler transformation was used to estimate lower-bound total TCR beta diversity. Using fastp at Q25 and MiXCR, TCRdb reprocessed the public reads and kept productive beta chains. Every entry covers one CDR3 protein and lists the most common genes and DNA from its rows. These V and J calls originate from TCRdb's pipeline instead of the authors' own analysis. This sample has about 650,000 distinct CDR3 sequences in its table, and over 40% of those were observed once. The ten largest make up roughly 13% of the sample.

A remark on this clonotype: Its antigen specificity is not known. One base away there is no much larger clone; base qualities are not given.

The chain is assembled from TRBV10-1 and TRBJ1-2; TRBD1 is possibly the D segment (6 matching bases). The sequenced sample was blood. The receptor was derived from a woman of 80 years or more in good health. The sequence in DNA is TGCGCCAGCAGTGAGTCGGGACAAGCATATGGCTACACCTTC. It codes for CASSESGQAYGYTF.